This note documents a single TCR beta chain sequence. Sequencing used immunoSEQ multiplex PCR; TCRdb keeps in-frame clones, though not all of them. Of tens of thousands of clones listed, 96% are singletons. This CDR3 has 12 amino acids. V shed 8 bases and J shed 4 bases, with 9 bases lying between them. CDR1 and CDR2 from the germline V gene are MDHEN and SYDVKM. These data are taken from a study of technical replicates of blood from a handful of donors. The J gene is TRBJ1-5, the V gene TRBV28; D not resolved. Sequencing used T cells isolated from PBMCs. The sequence came from a human donor in good health. The CDR3 spells CASREDNQPQHF. CDR3 bases: TGTGCCAGCCGCGAAGATAATCAGCCCCAGCATTTT.